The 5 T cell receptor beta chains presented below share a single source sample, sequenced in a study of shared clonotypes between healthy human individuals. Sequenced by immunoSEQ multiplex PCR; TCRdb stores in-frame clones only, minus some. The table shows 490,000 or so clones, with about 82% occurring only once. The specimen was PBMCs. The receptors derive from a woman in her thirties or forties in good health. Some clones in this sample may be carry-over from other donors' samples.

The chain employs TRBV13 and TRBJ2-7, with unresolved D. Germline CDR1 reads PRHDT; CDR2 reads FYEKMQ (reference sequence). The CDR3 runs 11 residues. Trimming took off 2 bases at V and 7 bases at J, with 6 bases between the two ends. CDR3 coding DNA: TGTGCCAGCAGCTTATCGGGTGAGCAGTACTTC. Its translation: CASSLSGEQYF.

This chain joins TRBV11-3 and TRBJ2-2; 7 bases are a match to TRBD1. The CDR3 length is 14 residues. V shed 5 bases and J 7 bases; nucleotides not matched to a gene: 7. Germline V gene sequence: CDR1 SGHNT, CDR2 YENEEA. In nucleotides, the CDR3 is TGTGCCAGCAGCCAAGGGGGCAGGGGCGGGGAGCTGTTTTTT. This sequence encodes CASSQGGRGGELFF.

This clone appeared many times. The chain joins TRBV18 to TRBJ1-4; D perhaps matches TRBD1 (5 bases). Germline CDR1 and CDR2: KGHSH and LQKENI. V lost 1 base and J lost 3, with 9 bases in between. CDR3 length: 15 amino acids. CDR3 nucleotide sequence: TGTGCCAGCTCACCACTTCCAGGGTCTAATGAAAAACTGTTTTTT. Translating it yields CASSPLPGSNEKLFF.

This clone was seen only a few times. Written as DNA, the CDR3 is TGTGCCAGTAGTACCCGACAGGGTTCGTTTGGCTACACCTTC. Translated: CASSTRQGSFGYTF. J is TRBJ1-2 and V is TRBV19, with TRBD1 matching 7 bases. This CDR3 contains 14 residues. The ends lost 4 bases at V and 7 bases at J; junction bases unmatched: 9. Germline V lookup: CDR1 LNHDA, CDR2 SQIVND (reference sequence).

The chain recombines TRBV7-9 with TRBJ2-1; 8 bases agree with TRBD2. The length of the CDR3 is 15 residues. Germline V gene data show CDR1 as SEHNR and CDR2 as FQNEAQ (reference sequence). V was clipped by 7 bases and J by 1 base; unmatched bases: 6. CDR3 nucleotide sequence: TGTGCCAGCACCCCGGGGGGGAGATCCTACAATGAGCAGTTCTTC. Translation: CASTPGGRSYNEQFF.